This T cell receptor beta chain was captured by sequencing in a study of T-cell memory formation after mild COVID-19. At the level of the study: The study found TCR clusters largely donor specific.

TCRdb independently ran MiXCR on the 5' RACE reads; one entry per CDR3 protein. The data contain approximately 490,000 distinct CDR3 sequences, around 20% of them seen just once; the ten biggest clones take up 12%. The germline V and J ends were trimmed by 2 bases and 4 bases, with 11 bases remaining between them. CDR1 is MNHNS, CDR2 SASEGT, per germline. The CDR3 runs 14 residues. This receptor was identified in an adult woman who had mild COVID-19 (a few samples of this study predate the infection). Cell type and time point are not known. Sequencing used PBMCs or a T cell subset sorted from them (not recorded which). V and J are TRBV6-1 and TRBJ1-2; D is possibly TRBD1 (5 bases). The CDR3 bases are TGTGCCAGCAGTGAACCAAGACAGCCCTATGGCTACACCTTC. This gives the protein CASSEPRQPYGYTF.